This section outlines one TCR beta chain sequence together with its context. This sample was taken from a study of PD-1 and CTLA-4 blockade in melanoma. Clones were read by immunoSEQ multiplex PCR, and TCRdb kept only the in-frame ones, dropping some. In the table there are about 32,000 clones, around 90% of which are singletons. Sequenced material: CD8+ T cells from peripheral blood, taken from a patient given anti-PD-1 treatment. The source of this sequence is a human donor with melanoma.

The CDR3 region has the DNA TGTGCCAGTAGTAGGGACATCCATAGCAATCAGCCCCAGCATTTT. Amino acid sequence: CASSRDIHSNQPQHF. This chain uses TRBV19 with TRBJ1-5, with D possibly being TRBD1 (6 bases). This CDR3 contains 15 residues. Germline CDR1 and CDR2: LNHDA and SQIVND (reference sequence). V shed 4 bases and J shed 0 bases, with 10 bases lying between them.